The 23 T cell receptor beta chains presented below share a single source sample, sequenced in a study of shared clonotypes between healthy human individuals. CD8 cells classed as naive were CD45RO-negative and positively selected for CCR7, excluding terminally differentiated effector memory CD45RA+ cells. Sequencing was performed with immunoSEQ multiplex PCR; in TCRdb, only in-frame clones are kept and a portion is missing. This sample has some 800,000 clones; 80% to 95% occur once, and the top ten carry about 25%. Sequencing was done on a sample of naive CD8+ T cells sorted from blood. These receptors all come from a man aged 25-45 years in good health.

The gene calls are TRBV15 and TRBJ2-6, with unresolved D. Germline V gene lookup returns CDR1 LNHNV and CDR2 YYDKDF (reference sequence). The ends were cut back, 5 bases at V and 1 base at J, with 6 bases in the middle. CDR3 size: 14 residues. The CDR3 nucleotides are TGTGCCACCAGCCAAGGTTCTGGGGCCAACGTCCTGACTTTC. This codes for CATSQGSGANVLTF.

V and J are TRBV2 and TRBJ2-7, with TRBD1 identical over 7 bases. V lost 6 bases to trimming and J lost 3 bases; unmatched junction nucleotides: 8. CDR3 length: 14 residues. The germline CDR1 and CDR2 sequences are SNHLY and FYNNEI. In DNA form, the CDR3 reads TGTGCCAGCAGCCGAGGCGGACAGGTCTACGAGCAGTACTTC. This translates into CASSRGGQVYEQYF.

The rearrangement links TRBV27 to TRBJ1-5; D unclear. The CDR3 runs 15 residues. V was trimmed by 2 bases and J by 3 bases, leaving 11 bases between them. CDR1 is MNHEY, CDR2 SMNVEV, per germline (reference sequence). The CDR3, as DNA: TGTGCCAGCAGTTTAATCGGACGGGTCAATCAGCCCCAGCATTTT. It translates to CASSLIGRVNQPQHF.

The genes are TRBV19 and TRBJ2-3; 11 nucleotides align to TRBD1. V lost 5 bases and J lost 5; bases outside the gene matches: 6. Germline V gene sequence: CDR1 LNHDA, CDR2 SQIVND (reference sequence). The CDR3 is made up of 15 amino acids. The CDR3 sequence: CASSEGQGAGDTQYF. In nucleotides, the CDR3 is TGTGCCAGTAGTGAAGGACAGGGGGCTGGAGATACGCAGTATTTT.

The chain joins TRBV4-1 to TRBJ2-1; D gene uncertain. The CDR3 spans 13 residues. Germline V gene lookup returns CDR1 MGHRA and CDR2 YSYEKL. V was pared by 0 bases and J by 4 bases, with 4 bases between. As DNA, the CDR3 is TGCGCCAGCAGCCAAGAAAGTTACAATGAGCAGTTCTTC. Protein: CASSQESYNEQFF.

The CDR3 protein is CASSYGPGVTGELFF. CDR3 nucleotides: TGTGCCAGCAGTTACGGACCGGGAGTCACCGGGGAGCTGTTTTTT. V gene TRBV6-6 combines with J gene TRBJ2-2, with D perhaps matching TRBD2 (6 bases). This CDR3 region has 15 residues. Germline-derived CDR1 and CDR2 are MNHNY and SVGAGI (reference sequence). The germline V and J ends were trimmed by 2 bases and 4 bases, with 11 bases remaining between them.

A remark on this clone: Other DNA sequences in this sample translate to the same CDR3. The chain recombines TRBV5-1 with TRBJ2-7; 11 bases align to TRBD2. V shed 0 bases, J shed 5 bases, and the junction held 4 bases outside the gene matches. Germline CDR1 and CDR2: SGHRS and YFSETQ. The CDR3 has 15 amino acids. The CDR3 DNA sequence: TGCGCCAGCAGCTTGGGAACTAGCGGGAGTGACGAGCAGTACTTC. This translates into CASSLGTSGSDEQYF.

This chain joins TRBV9 and TRBJ2-1; tentatively, D is TRBD1 (5 bases). V shed 3 bases and J shed 7 bases, with 14 bases lying between them. The CDR3 totals 14 residues. In germline, CDR1 is SGDLS, CDR2 YYNGEE. The CDR3 loop reads CASSDDRALNEQFF. In DNA, the CDR3 is TGTGCCAGCAGCGATGACAGAGCCCTTAATGAGCAGTTCTTC.

Only one count was recorded for this clone. V and J are TRBV27 and TRBJ1-1; no definite D call. Germline-derived CDR1 and CDR2 are MNHEY and SMNVEV (reference sequence). This CDR3 has 13 residues. Deletions cut 6 bases from V and 5 bases from J, with 13 bases between. CDR3 coding DNA: TGTGCCAGCAGCCTTATCCCGGTTACTGAAGCTTTCTTT. It codes for CASSLIPVTEAFF.

The gene calls are TRBV19 and TRBJ1-2; D gene unclear. CDR1 is LNHDA and CDR2 is SQIVND in the germline V gene (reference sequence). Between the trimmed V and J ends, which lost 7 bases and 7 bases, there was a span of 16 bases. The CDR3 has 13 residues. This CDR3 is CASTRSGERGYTF. Written as DNA, the CDR3 is TGTGCCAGTACCCGAAGCGGGGAGCGTGGCTACACCTTC.

CDR3 sequence (DNA): TGTGCCAGCAGCCCGGGACAGCCGATGAACACTGAAGCTTTCTTT. Its translation: CASSPGQPMNTEAFF. The V call is TRBV5-4, the J call TRBJ1-1, with 7 nucleotides matching TRBD1. The CDR3 is 15 residues long. Trimming at V came to 4 bases and at J to 0 bases, leaving 6 bases not matched to a gene. Germline lookup yields CDR1 SGHNT and CDR2 YYREEE (reference sequence).

The chain couples TRBV5-8 to TRBJ1-2; D is uncertain. The CDR3 contains 17 residues. V was clipped by 4 bases and J by 4 bases, with 23 bases between them. From germline, CDR1 is SGHTS and CDR2 YDEGEE. CDR3 in DNA: TGTGCCAGCAGCACCCGTGGGGTCGGACTTCACTTCTATGGCTACACCTTC. Translating it yields CASSTRGVGLHFYGYTF. The full variable domain, completed using reference TRBV5-8 and TRBJ1-2, is EAGVTQSPTHLIKTRGQQATLRCSPISGHTSVYWYQQALGLGLQFLLWYDEGEERNRGNFPPRFSGRQFPNYSSELNVNALELEDSALYLCASSTRGVGLHFYGYTFGSGTRLTVV.

The chain employs TRBV18 and TRBJ2-3; D might be TRBD2 (5 bases). V shed 1 base and J shed 3 bases, with 11 bases lying between them. The CDR3 loop spans 15 amino acids. Germline V lookup: CDR1 KGHSH, CDR2 LQKENI. DNA for the CDR3: TGTGCCAGCTCACCACGCAATCGGGGAACAGATACGCAGTATTTT. This codes for CASSPRNRGTDTQYF. Drawing the rest from reference TRBV18 and TRBJ2-3, the complete variable domain is NAGVMQNPRHLVRRRGQEARLRCSPMKGHSHVYWYRQLPEEGLKFMVYLQKENIIDESGMPKERFSAEFPKEGPSILRIQQVVRGDSAAYFCASSPRNRGTDTQYFGPGTRLTVL.

This chain links TRBV10-3 with TRBJ1-5; TRBD1 is a possible D gene (6 bases). This CDR3 contains 15 residues. Per germline, CDR1 ENHRY and CDR2 SYGVKD. Trimming removed 4 bases at V and 0 bases at J, with 10 bases between. Here the CDR3 DNA reads TGTGCCATCAGTGCAGGGGTGGTTAGCAATCAGCCCCAGCATTTT. Encoded protein: CAISAGVVSNQPQHF.

The rearrangement uses TRBV27 and TRBJ2-7, with 7 nucleotides matching TRBD1. The trim removed 5 bases at V and 0 bases at J, leaving 10 bases unmatched. This CDR3 comprises 16 residues. Germline CDR1 MNHEY, CDR2 SMNVEV (reference sequence). CDR3 sequence reads: CASSPLDRVASYEQYF. The CDR3 DNA reads TGTGCCAGCAGTCCACTCGACAGGGTAGCCTCCTACGAGCAGTACTTC.

A remark on this clone: Other DNA sequences in the same sample also yield this CDR3. The rearrangement links TRBV28 to TRBJ1-2; no clear D. The CDR3 runs 14 residues. Germline values: CDR1 MDHEN, CDR2 SYDVKM. V dropped 2 bases and J dropped 4 bases, with 11 bases sitting between them. The CDR3 loop reads CASSLTGESYGYTF. The DNA of the CDR3 is TGTGCCAGCAGTTTAACCGGGGAGAGCTATGGCTACACCTTC.

The chain employs TRBV7-8 and TRBJ1-5; 8 nucleotides agree with TRBD1. V shed 5 bases and J 4 bases; nucleotides not matched to a gene: 10. The germline CDR1 and CDR2 sequences are SGHVS and FQNEAQ. The CDR3 is 16 residues long. The CDR3 spells CASSLTGTGQNQPQHF. Here the CDR3 DNA reads TGTGCCAGCAGCCTAACCGGGACAGGACAAAATCAGCCCCAGCATTTT. The whole variable domain, remainder taken from reference TRBV7-8 and TRBJ1-5, is GAGVSQSPRYKVAKRGQDVALRCDPISGHVSLFWYQQALGQGPEFLTYFQNEAQLDKSGLPSDRFFAERPEGSVSTLKIQRTQQEDSAVYLCASSLTGTGQNQPQHFGDGTRLSIL.

As concerns this clone: Other DNA sequences from this sample encode an identical CDR3 as well. V is TRBV9 and J is TRBJ2-5; no reliable D call. The germline gives CDR1 SGDLS, CDR2 YYNGEE. CDR3 size: 14 residues. Between the trimmed V and J ends, which lost 0 bases and 1 base, there was a span of 7 bases. The DNA for the CDR3 is TGTGCCAGCAGCGTAGAGGGTGCCCAAGAGACCCAGTACTTC. This translates into CASSVEGAQETQYF.

This clone was recorded once. This sequence joins TRBV7-9 and TRBJ2-5; possibly TRBD2 for D (5 bases). The ends were cut back, 6 bases at V and 5 bases at J, with 10 bases in the middle. Germline-derived CDR1 and CDR2 are SEHNR and FQNEAQ (reference sequence). CDR3 length equals 12 residues. CDR3 bases: TGTGCCAGCAGAGCCGGGGAGGAGACCCAGTACTTC. Translating it yields CASRAGEETQYF.

The chain recombines TRBV5-6 with TRBJ2-1; possibly TRBD2 for D (5 bases). Trimming pared 0 bases from V and 2 bases from J, leaving 9 bases between. The CDR3 spans 15 residues. Germline V gives CDR1 SGHDT, CDR2 YYEEEE. DNA of the CDR3: TGTGCCAGCAGCTTGGGGCCTAGCCCCTACAATGAGCAGTTCTTC. Translated, it gives CASSLGPSPYNEQFF. Together with reference TRBV5-6 and TRBJ2-1, the CDR3 gives the full variable domain: DAGVTQSPTHLIKTRGQQVTLRCSPKSGHDTVSWYQQALGQGPQFIFQYYEEEERQRGNFPDRFSGHQFPNYSSELNVNALLLGDSALYLCASSLGPSPYNEQFFGPGTRLTVL.

The chain is built from TRBV7-9 and TRBJ2-5; 8 positions agree with TRBD2. The CDR3 loop spans 15 amino acids. Unmatched junction bases numbered 10, after V lost 5 bases and J lost 5 bases. Germline lookup yields CDR1 SEHNR and CDR2 FQNEAQ (reference sequence). Written as DNA, the CDR3 is TGTGCCAGCAGCCCGGTTGAAGCGGGAGTTGAGACCCAGTACTTC. Its translation is CASSPVEAGVETQYF.

CDR3 amino acids: CASSLGADSYEQYF. The CDR3, as DNA: TGTGCCAGCAGCTTAGGAGCGGACTCCTACGAGCAGTACTTC. The chain is built from TRBV7-2 and TRBJ2-7; tentative D call: TRBD2 (5 bases). V was clipped by 1 base and J by 0 bases, with 7 bases between them. CDR1 is SGHTA and CDR2 is FQGNSA in the germline V gene. The CDR3 is 14 residues long.

The chain couples TRBV10-2 to TRBJ1-1, with D possibly TRBD1 on 5 matching bases. The V end was cut by 2 bases, the J end by 1 base, with 11 bases between. Germline loops: CDR1 WSHSY, CDR2 SAAADI. This CDR3 contains 15 residues. CDR3 residues: CASSEEVTGNTEAFF. Here the CDR3 DNA reads TGCGCCAGCAGTGAGGAAGTAACAGGGAACACTGAAGCTTTCTTT.